What follows is one T cell receptor (beta chain) and its context. Germline and junction disagree at one end, which may indicate a read error. This specimen belongs to a study of blood T cell repertoires in COVID-19. Study details: The United States, Italy and Spain were the sources of the acute and convalescent COVID-19 samples. T cells, B-cell-depleted T cells, or PBMCs provided the cDNA or gDNA that served as material.

Original data processing: Estimation of nucleated cell counts was performed using reference gene primer amplification. Only in-frame clones appear in the TCRdb table, and some are missing; sequencing was by immunoSEQ multiplex PCR. V and J calls plus clone size are reproduced from that table; the DNA served to infer D and trimming. The table records about 89,000 clones, approximately 90% of them present only once. The CDR3 runs to 16 residues. Germline lookup yields CDR1 SNHLY and CDR2 FYNNEI. This sequence was found in a human donor with active COVID-19. The donor label of this sample is uncertain. The J gene is TRBJ2-6, the V gene TRBV2; 8 positions agree with TRBD1. Input material: peripheral blood. The CDR3: CASSGTGFSGANVLTF. DNA for the CDR3: TGTGCCAGCAGCGGGACAGGATTTTCTGGAGCCAACGTCCTGACTTTC.